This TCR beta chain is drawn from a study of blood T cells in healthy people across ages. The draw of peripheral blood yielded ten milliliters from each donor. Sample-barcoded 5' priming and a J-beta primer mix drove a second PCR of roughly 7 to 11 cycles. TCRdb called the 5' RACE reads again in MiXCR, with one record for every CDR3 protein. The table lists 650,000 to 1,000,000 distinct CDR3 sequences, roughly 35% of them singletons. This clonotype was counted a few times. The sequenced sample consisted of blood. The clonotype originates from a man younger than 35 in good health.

For the CDR3, the DNA is TGTGCCAGCAGCGTAGGCAGTGATCAGCCCCAGCATTTT. Translation: CASSVGSDQPQHF. V usage is TRBV9 and J usage is TRBJ1-5; D is uncertain. The CDR3 length is 13 residues. Germline CDR1 is SGDLS and CDR2 is YYNGEE. Trimming removed 0 bases from V and 5 bases from J, with 6 bases in between.